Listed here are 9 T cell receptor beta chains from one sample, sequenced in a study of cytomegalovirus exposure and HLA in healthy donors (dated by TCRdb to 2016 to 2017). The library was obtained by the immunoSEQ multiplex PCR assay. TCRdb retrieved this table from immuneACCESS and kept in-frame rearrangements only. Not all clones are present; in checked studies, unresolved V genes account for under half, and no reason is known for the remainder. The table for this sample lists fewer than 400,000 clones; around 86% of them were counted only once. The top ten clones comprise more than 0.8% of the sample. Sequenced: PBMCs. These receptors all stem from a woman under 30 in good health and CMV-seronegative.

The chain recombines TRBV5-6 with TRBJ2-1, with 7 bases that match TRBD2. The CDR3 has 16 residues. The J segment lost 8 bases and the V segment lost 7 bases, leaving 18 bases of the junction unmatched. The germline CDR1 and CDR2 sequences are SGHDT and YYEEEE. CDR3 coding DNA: TGTGCCAGCGCGGACCTCGGCGGGAGAGGTGGCGATGAGCAGTTCTTC. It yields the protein CASADLGGRGGDEQFF.

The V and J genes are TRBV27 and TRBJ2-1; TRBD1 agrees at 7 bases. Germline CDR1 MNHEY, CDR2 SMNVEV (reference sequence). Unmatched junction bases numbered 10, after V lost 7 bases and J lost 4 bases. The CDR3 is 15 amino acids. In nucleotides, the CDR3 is TGTGCCAGCAAGACAGGGAGCCCCCTTTACAATGAGCAGTTCTTC. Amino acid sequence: CASKTGSPLYNEQFF.

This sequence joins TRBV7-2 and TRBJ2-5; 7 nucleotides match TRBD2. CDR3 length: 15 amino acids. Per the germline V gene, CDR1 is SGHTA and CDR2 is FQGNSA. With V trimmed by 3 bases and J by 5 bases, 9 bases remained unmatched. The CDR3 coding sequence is TGTGCCAGCAGCTTCCTCGGGGGGAGCGAGGAGACCCAGTACTTC. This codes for CASSFLGGSEETQYF.

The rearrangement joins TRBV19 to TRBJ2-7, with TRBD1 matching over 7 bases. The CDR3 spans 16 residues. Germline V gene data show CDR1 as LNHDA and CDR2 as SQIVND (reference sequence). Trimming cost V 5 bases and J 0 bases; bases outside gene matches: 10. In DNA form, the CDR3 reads TGTGCCAGTAGTGCAGACAGGGAAAGGAGCTCCTACGAGCAGTACTTC. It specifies CASSADRERSSYEQYF. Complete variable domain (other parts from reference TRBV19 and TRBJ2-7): DGGITQSPKYLFRKEGQNVTLSCEQNLNHDAMYWYRQDPGQGLRLIYYSQIVNDFQKGDIAEGYSVSREKKESFPLTVTSAQKNPTAFYLCASSADRERSSYEQYFGPGTRLTVT.

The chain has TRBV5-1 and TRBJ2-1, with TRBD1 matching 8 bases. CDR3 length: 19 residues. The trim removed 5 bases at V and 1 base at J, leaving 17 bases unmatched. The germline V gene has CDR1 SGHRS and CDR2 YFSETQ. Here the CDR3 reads CASRSRGQGMAGSYNEQFF. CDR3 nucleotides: TGCGCCAGCAGGAGCCGTGGACAGGGCATGGCGGGATCCTACAATGAGCAGTTCTTC. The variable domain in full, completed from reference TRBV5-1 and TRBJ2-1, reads KAGVTQTPRYLIKTRGQQVTLSCSPISGHRSVSWYQQTPGQGLQFLFEYFSETQRNKGNFPGRFSGRQFSNSRSEMNVSTLELGDSALYLCASRSRGQGMAGSYNEQFFGPGTRLTVL.

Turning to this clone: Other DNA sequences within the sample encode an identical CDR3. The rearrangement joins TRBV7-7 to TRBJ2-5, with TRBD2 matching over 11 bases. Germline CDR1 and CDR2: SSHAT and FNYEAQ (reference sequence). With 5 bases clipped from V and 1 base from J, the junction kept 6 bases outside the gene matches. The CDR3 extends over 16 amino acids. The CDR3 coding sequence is TGTGCCAGCAGCCTCGGACTAGCGGGTGTCCAAGAGACCCAGTACTTC. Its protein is CASSLGLAGVQETQYF.

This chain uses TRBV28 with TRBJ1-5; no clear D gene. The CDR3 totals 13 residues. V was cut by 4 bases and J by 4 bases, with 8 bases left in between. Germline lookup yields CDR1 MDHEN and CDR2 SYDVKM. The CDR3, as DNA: TGTGCCAGCAGTTCGATTCTAAATCAGCCCCAGCATTTT. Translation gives CASSSILNQPQHF.

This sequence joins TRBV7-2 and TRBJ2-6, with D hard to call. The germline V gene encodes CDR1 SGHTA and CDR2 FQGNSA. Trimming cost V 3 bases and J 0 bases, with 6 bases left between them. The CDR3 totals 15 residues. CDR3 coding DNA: TGTGCCAGCAGCTTCCTCCCCTCTGGGGCCAACGTCCTGACTTTC. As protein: CASSFLPSGANVLTF.

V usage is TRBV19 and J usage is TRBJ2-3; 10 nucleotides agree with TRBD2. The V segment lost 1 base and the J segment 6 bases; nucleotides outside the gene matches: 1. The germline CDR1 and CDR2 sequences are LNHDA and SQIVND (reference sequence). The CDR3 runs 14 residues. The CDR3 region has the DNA TGTGCCAGTAGTATAGCTAGCGGGAGCGATACGCAGTATTTT. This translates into CASSIASGSDTQYF.